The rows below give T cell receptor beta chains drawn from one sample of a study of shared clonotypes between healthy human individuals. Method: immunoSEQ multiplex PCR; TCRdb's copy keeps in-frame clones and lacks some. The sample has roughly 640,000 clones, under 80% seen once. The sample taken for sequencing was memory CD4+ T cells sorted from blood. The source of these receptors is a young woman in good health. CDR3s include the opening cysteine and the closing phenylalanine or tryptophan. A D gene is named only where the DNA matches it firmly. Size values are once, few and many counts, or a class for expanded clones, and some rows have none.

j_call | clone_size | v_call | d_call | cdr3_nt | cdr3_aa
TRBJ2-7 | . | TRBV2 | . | TGTGCCAGCAGTGGACGCAGGTACGAGCAGTACTTC | CASSGRRYEQYF
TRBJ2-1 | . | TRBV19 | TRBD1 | TGTGCCAGTAGTACCCCTGAAGACAGGGGATATGACAATGAGCAGTTCTTC | CASSTPEDRGYDNEQFF
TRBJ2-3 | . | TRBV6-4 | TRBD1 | TGTGCCAGCAGTGACACAGGGGGAGCGGGAGATACGCAGTATTTT | CASSDTGGAGDTQYF
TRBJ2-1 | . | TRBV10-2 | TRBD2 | TGCGCCAGCAGTTCAACCGGGACTAGCGGGAGGAATGAGCAGTTCTTC | CASSSTGTSGRNEQFF
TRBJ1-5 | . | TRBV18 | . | TGTGCCAGCTCAAGCTGGGATCAGCCCCAGCATTTT | CASSSWDQPQHF
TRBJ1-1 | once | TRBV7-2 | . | TGTGCCAGCAGCTTAACAAGGCGCACTGAAGCTTTCTTT | CASSLTRRTEAFF
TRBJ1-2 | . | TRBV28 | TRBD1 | TGTGCCAGCATAGGGGCCGGGACAGGGCATGGCTACACCTTC | CASIGAGTGHGYTF
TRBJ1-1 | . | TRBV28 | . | TGTGCCACCAAGGGTTTCCAAATGAACACTGAAGCTTTCTTT | CATKGFQMNTEAFF
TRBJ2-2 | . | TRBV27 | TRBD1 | TGTGCCAGCAGTTTATGGGGGGACAGGGCGAACACCGGGGAGCTGTTTTTT | CASSLWGDRANTGELFF
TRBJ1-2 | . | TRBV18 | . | TGTGCCAGCTCACCACCGGTCAGGGGAGACTATGGCTACACCTTC | CASSPPVRGDYGYTF
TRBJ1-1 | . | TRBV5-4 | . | TGTGCCAGCAGCTCGGCTACAGGGAGCACTGAAGCTTTCTTT | CASSSATGSTEAFF
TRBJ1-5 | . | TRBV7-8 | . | TGTGCCAGCGCCGACTTACTAGGACATAACAATCAGCCCCAGCATTTT | CASADLLGHNNQPQHF
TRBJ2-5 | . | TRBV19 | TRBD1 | TGTGCCAGTAGTACGACAGGGGGCGGGGAGACCCAGTACTTC | CASSTTGGGETQYF
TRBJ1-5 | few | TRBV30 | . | TGTGCCTGGAGTCGACAGGAAAATCAGCCCCAGCATTTT | CAWSRQENQPQHF
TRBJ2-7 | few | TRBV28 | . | TGTGCCAGCAGTTGGTCCAACGAGCAGTACTTC | CASSWSNEQYF
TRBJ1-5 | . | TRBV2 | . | TGTGCCAGCAGTACGGGGCTCTGGCCCCAGCATTTT | CASSTGLWPQHF
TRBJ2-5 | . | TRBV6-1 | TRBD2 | TGTGCCGGGCGGGGGGGAGAGACCCAGTACTTC | CAGRGGETQYF
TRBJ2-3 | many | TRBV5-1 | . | TGCGCCAGCAGCCGGCTCGAAGGCCCCGGCACAGATACGCAGTATTTT | CASSRLEGPGTDTQYF
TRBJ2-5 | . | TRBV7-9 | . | TGTGCCAGCAGCTCCCTAGGGGATCCCCAAGAGACCCAGTACTTC | CASSSLGDPQETQYF
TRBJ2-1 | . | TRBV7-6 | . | TGTGCCAGCAGCTTACGCCAGAACAATGAGCAGTTCTTC | CASSLRQNNEQFF